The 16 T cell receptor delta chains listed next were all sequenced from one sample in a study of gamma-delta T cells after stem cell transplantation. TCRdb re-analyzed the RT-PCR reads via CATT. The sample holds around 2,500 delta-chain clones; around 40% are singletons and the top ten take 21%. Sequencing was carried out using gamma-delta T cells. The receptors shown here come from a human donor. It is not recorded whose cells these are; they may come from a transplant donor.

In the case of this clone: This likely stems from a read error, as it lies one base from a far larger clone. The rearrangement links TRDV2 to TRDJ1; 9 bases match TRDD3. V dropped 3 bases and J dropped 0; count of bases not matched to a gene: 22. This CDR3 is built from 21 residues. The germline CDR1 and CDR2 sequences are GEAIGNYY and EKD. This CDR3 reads CACDSVKAPVGGYRDTDKLIF. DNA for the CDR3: TGTGCCTGTGACTCCGTTAAGGCCCCTGTCGGGGGATACAGAGACACCGATAAACTCATCTTT.

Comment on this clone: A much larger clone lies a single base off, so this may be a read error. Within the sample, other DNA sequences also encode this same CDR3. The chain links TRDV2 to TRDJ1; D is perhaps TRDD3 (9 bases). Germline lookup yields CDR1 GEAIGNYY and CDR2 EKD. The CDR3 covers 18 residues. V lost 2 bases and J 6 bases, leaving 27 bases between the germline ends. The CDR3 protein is CACDSLPTSGGSGHKLIF. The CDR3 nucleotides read TGTGCCTGTGACAGTCTTCCTACTTCTGGGGGATCCGGTCATAAACTCATCTTT.

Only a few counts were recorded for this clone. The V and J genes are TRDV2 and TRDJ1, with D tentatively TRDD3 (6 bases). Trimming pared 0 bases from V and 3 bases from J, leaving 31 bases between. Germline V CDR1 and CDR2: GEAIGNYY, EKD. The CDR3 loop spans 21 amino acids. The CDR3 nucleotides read TGTGCCTGTGACACCGTTGTGGCGGGAGGCACTGGAGGGGGACCCCCCGATAAACTCATCTTT. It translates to CACDTVVAGGTGGGPPDKLIF.

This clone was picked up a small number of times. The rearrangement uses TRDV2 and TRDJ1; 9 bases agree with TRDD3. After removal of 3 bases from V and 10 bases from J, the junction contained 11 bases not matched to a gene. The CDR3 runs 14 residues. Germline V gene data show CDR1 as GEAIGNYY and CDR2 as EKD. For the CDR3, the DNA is TGTGCCTGTGACGCCCTGGGGGATCGTAATGGACTCATCTTT. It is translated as CACDALGDRNGLIF.

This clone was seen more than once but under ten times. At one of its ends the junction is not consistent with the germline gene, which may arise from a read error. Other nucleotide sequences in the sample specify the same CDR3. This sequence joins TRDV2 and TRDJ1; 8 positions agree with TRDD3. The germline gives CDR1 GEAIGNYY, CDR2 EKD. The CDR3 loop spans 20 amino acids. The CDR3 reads CACDTVSGGPPEIRTDTLIF. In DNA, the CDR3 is TGTGCCTGTGACACCGTATCTGGGGGACCCCCGGAGATTAGGACCGATACACTCATCTTT.

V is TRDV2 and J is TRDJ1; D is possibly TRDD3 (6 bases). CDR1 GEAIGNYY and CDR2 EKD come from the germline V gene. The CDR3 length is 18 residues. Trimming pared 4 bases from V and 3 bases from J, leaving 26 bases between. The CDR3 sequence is CACERLKTAVDTPDKLIF. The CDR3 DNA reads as TGTGCCTGTGAGCGGCTGAAGACTGCGGTGGATACTCCCGATAAACTCATCTTT.

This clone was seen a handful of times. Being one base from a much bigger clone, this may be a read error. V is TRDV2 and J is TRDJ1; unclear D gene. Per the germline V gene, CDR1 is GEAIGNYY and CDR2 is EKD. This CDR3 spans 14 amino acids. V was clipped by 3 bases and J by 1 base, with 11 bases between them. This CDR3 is CACDLLSATDKLIF. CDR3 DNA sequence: TGTGCCTGTGACTTACTGAGTGCCACCGATAAACTCATCTTT.

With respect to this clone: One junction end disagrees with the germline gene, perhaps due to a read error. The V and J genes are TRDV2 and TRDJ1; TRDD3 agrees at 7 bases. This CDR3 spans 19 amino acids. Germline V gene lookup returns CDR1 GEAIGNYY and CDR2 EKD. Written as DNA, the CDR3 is TGTGCCTGTGACACCGTGCAGGGGGATGGCCTTGAGTACACCGATAACCTCATCTTT. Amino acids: CACDTVQGDGLEYTDNLIF.

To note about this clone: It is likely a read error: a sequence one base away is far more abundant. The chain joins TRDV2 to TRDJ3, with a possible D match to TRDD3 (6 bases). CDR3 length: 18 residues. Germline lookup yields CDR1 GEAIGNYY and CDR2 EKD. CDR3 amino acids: CACDTGWGSSWDTRQVFF. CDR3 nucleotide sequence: TGTGCCTGTGACACCGGCTGGGGAAGCTCCTGGGACACCCGACAGGTGTTTTTC.

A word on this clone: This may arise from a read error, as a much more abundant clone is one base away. The CDR3 sequence is CACDTGGAYSWDTRRMFF. In nucleotides, the CDR3 is TGTGCCTGTGACACCGGAGGGGCATACTCCTGGGACACCCGACGGATGTTTTTC. The V call is TRDV2, the J call TRDJ3; D possibly corresponds to TRDD3 (5 bases). The CDR3 is 18 amino acids. Germline loops: CDR1 GEAIGNYY, CDR2 EKD.

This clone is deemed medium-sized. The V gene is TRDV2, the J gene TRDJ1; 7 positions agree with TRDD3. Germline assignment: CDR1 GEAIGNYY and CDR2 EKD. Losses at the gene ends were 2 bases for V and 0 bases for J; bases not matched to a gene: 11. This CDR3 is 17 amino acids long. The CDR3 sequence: CACDRLGGPGNTDKLIF. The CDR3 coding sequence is TGTGCCTGTGACAGGCTTGGGGGACCGGGGAACACCGATAAACTCATCTTT.

The CDR3 loop reads CACDTVEAGGSVDKLIF. In nucleotides, the CDR3 is TGTGCCTGTGACACCGTGGAGGCTGGGGGATCGGTAGATAAACTCATCTTT. The chain recombines TRDV2 with TRDJ1; 9 bases are shared with TRDD3. With 0 bases clipped from V and 5 bases from J, the junction kept 12 bases outside the gene matches. The CDR3 runs 17 residues. Germline lookup yields CDR1 GEAIGNYY and CDR2 EKD.

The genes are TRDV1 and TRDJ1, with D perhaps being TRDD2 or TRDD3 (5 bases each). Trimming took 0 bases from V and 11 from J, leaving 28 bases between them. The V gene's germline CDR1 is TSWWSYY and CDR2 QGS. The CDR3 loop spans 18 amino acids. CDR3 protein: CALGELLRWGPNTDHLIF. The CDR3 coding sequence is TGTGCTCTTGGGGAACTCCTACGGTGGGGACCTAACACCGATCACCTCATCTTT.

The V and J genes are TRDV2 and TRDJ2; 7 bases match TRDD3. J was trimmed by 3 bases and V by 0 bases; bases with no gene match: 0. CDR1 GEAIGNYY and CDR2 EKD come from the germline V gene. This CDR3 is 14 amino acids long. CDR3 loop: CACDTWGMTAQLFF. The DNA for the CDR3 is TGTGCCTGTGACACCTGGGGGATGACAGCACAACTCTTCTTT.

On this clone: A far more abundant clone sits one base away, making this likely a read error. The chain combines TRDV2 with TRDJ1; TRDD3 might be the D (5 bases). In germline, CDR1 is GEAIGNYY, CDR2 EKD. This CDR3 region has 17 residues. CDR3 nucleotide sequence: TGTGCCTGTGACACTCTGGGACATACCCGACGGACCGATAAACCCATCTTT. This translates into CACDTLGHTRRTDKPIF.

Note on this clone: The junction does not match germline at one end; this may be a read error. The CDR3 region has the DNA TGTGCCTGTGACACCCTGGAGGTAATGGGGGATACCTCCTGTGACACCCGACAGATGTTTTTC. Amino acids: CACDTLEVMGDTSCDTRQMFF. V and J are TRDV2 and TRDJ3, with TRDD3 identical over 10 bases. This CDR3 is built from 21 residues. Germline V gene sequence: CDR1 GEAIGNYY, CDR2 EKD.